This TCR beta chain appears in the sequencing data of a study of identical twins. Study outcomes and limitations: The study based its conclusions on cross-sectional statistical analysis and did not follow the same donors. Among beta out-of-frame sequences, excess sharing between twins appeared weaker.

Unique molecular identifiers were present on the cDNA, and a universal primer site came from template switching. TCRdb recomputed calls from the 5' RACE reads with MiXCR, one row per CDR3 protein. The profile covers some 660,000 distinct CDR3 sequences, with approximately 9% appearing a single time and approximately 0.94% taken by the ten largest. Only a few counts were recorded for this clonotype. Its cognate antigen is unknown. These sequences were also reported in another study, on yellow fever vaccine responses in identical twins. Per that paper: As reported, the vaccine T cell response of twins seemed partly convergent and partly personalized.

The source is a woman aged 18-30 years in good health. Sequencing was performed on PBMCs.

The CDR3 DNA follows: TGCAGCGTTGAAGATCTTGGAGCTTTCTTT. Translated: CSVEDLGAFF. The gene calls are TRBV29-1 and TRBJ1-1, with D uncertain. V was shortened by 0 bases and J by 10 bases, with 6 bases between the two germline ends. The CDR3 covers 10 residues. Germline values: CDR1 SQVTM, CDR2 ANQGSEA.